This is a list of T cell receptor beta chains from one sample in a study of control samples from healthy donors and cancer patients. Data came from immunoSEQ multiplex PCR; TCRdb stores just in-frame clones and leaves some out. The table includes approximately 120,000 clones, roughly 91% detected once. Sample: blood. These receptors were collected from a man aged 40-55 years in good health. Both conserved end residues are part of each CDR3. D genes are given only for firm matches. The listing skips clone size in some rows; elsewhere it reads once, few, many or a size class.

v_gene: TRBV5-1; abundance: -; d_gene: -; j_gene: TRBJ1-5; CDR3aa: CASTPSGEPNQPQHF; CDR3nt: TGCGCCAGCACCCCCAGCGGGGAGCCCAATCAGCCCCAGCATTTT
v_gene: TRBV6-1; abundance: -; d_gene: -; j_gene: TRBJ1-2; CDR3aa: CASSEASHYGYTF; CDR3nt: TGTGCCAGCAGTGAAGCTAGCCACTATGGCTACACCTTC
v_gene: TRBV4-3; abundance: few; d_gene: TRBD1; j_gene: TRBJ1-1; CDR3aa: CASSHITGENTEAFF; CDR3nt: TGCGCCAGCAGCCACATAACAGGGGAGAACACTGAAGCTTTCTTT
v_gene: TRBV11-2; abundance: -; d_gene: TRBD2; j_gene: TRBJ2-3; CDR3aa: CASSFTQAGSPWDTQYF; CDR3nt: TGTGCCAGCAGCTTCACTCAAGCGGGGAGCCCTTGGGATACGCAGTATTTT
v_gene: TRBV6-1; abundance: -; d_gene: TRBD1; j_gene: TRBJ1-2; CDR3aa: CASSEEGTGTGYTF; CDR3nt: TGTGCCAGCAGTGAAGAGGGGACAGGGACCGGCTACACCTTC
v_gene: TRBV3-1/TRBV3-2; abundance: -; d_gene: -; j_gene: TRBJ1-2; CDR3aa: CASSHGTDNYGYTF; CDR3nt: TGTGCCAGCAGCCACGGGACTGATAACTATGGCTACACCTTC
v_gene: TRBV9; abundance: -; d_gene: TRBD1; j_gene: TRBJ1-1; CDR3aa: CASSVNQQTGASTEAFF; CDR3nt: TGTGCCAGCAGCGTTAATCAGCAGACAGGGGCTAGCACTGAAGCTTTCTTT
v_gene: TRBV7-2; abundance: -; d_gene: -; j_gene: TRBJ1-3; CDR3aa: CASSVLGQRIYF; CDR3nt: TGTGCCAGCAGCGTCCTCGGACAGAGGATATATTTT
v_gene: TRBV15; abundance: -; d_gene: -; j_gene: TRBJ1-6; CDR3aa: CATRVAGPGRSPLHF; CDR3nt: TGTGCCACCAGGGTCGCGGGGCCAGGAAGGTCACCCCTCCACTTT
v_gene: TRBV29-1; abundance: -; d_gene: -; j_gene: TRBJ1-2; CDR3aa: CSVETPWGSYGYTF; CDR3nt: TGCAGCGTTGAAACCCCTTGGGGTAGCTATGGCTACACCTTC
v_gene: TRBV11-2; abundance: once; d_gene: -; j_gene: TRBJ2-5; CDR3aa: CASSWEGGVETQYF; CDR3nt: TGTGCCAGCAGTTGGGAAGGGGGGGTAGAGACCCAGTACTTC
v_gene: TRBV6-6; abundance: -; d_gene: -; j_gene: TRBJ1-1; CDR3aa: CASGGPMNTEAFF; CDR3nt: TGTGCCAGCGGGGGCCCCATGAACACTGAAGCTTTCTTT
v_gene: TRBV6-6; abundance: few; d_gene: TRBD1; j_gene: TRBJ2-2; CDR3aa: CASIKIRDRGVGELFF; CDR3nt: TGTGCCAGCATCAAGATCAGGGACAGGGGGGTCGGGGAGCTGTTTTTT
v_gene: TRBV7-2; abundance: -; d_gene: -; j_gene: TRBJ2-5; CDR3aa: CASSLFSGETQYF; CDR3nt: TGTGCCAGCAGCTTATTTAGCGGAGAGACCCAGTACTTC
v_gene: TRBV3-1/TRBV3-2; abundance: -; d_gene: -; j_gene: TRBJ2-3; CDR3aa: CASSRAGGGGPYTQYF; CDR3nt: TGTGCCAGCAGTCGAGCCGGGGGCGGAGGCCCTTATACGCAGTATTTT
v_gene: TRBV7-8; abundance: -; d_gene: -; j_gene: TRBJ1-6; CDR3aa: CASSLSGSYNSPLHF; CDR3nt: TGTGCCAGCAGCTTATCTGGCTCCTATAATTCACCCCTCCACTTT
v_gene: TRBV9; abundance: once; d_gene: -; j_gene: TRBJ2-3; CDR3aa: CASSDKPSQDTQYF; CDR3nt: TGTGCCAGCAGCGACAAACCTAGCCAAGATACGCAGTATTTT
v_gene: TRBV7-2; abundance: -; d_gene: -; j_gene: TRBJ1-5; CDR3aa: CASSLARGRRSNQPQHF; CDR3nt: TGTGCCAGCAGCTTAGCACGGGGGCGGAGAAGCAATCAGCCCCAGCATTTT
v_gene: TRBV6-5; abundance: -; d_gene: -; j_gene: TRBJ1-2; CDR3aa: CASRTGGSIDYGYTF; CDR3nt: TGTGCCAGCAGAACTGGCGGAAGTATTGACTATGGCTACACCTTC
v_gene: TRBV30; abundance: -; d_gene: -; j_gene: TRBJ2-7; CDR3aa: CAWSALTWYEQYF; CDR3nt: TGTGCCTGGAGTGCCTTGACTTGGTACGAGCAGTACTTC